This TCR beta chain was identified in a study of blood T cell repertoires in COVID-19. As for the study in general: COVID-19 samples collected from the United States, Italy and Spain covered acute and convalescent phases. T cells, B-cell-depleted T cells, or PBMCs provided the cDNA or gDNA that served as material.

V was pared by 7 bases and J by 2 bases, with 13 bases between. Germline loops: CDR1 MNHEY, CDR2 SVGAGI. The CDR3 has 14 amino acids. Per the authors' pipeline: Amplifying reference gene primers gave estimates of nucleated cell counts. Sequencing was performed with immunoSEQ multiplex PCR; in TCRdb, only in-frame clones are kept and a portion is missing. V and J calls and clone size are given by that table; D and trimming were obtained from the DNA. The sample lists a few hundred thousand clones; roughly 86% were seen once. The receptor was isolated from a woman in her 30s with COVID-19, enrolled during active disease. The V gene is TRBV6-5, the J gene TRBJ2-3; TRBD2 is a possible D gene (6 bases). Material for sequencing was peripheral blood. The CDR3 nucleotides are TGTGCCAGCAACGACGGGGGTTTCACAGATACGCAGTATTTT. Its translation: CASNDGGFTDTQYF.